This TCR beta chain was recovered during a study of blood T cell repertoires in COVID-19. Participant ages covered about 18 to 95 years across 25 or so US areas. The CDR3 is made up of 16 amino acids. The germline CDR1 and CDR2 sequences are MNHEY and SMNVEV (reference sequence). With V trimmed by 6 bases and J by 0 bases, 10 bases remained unmatched. TCRdb's table, derived via immunoSEQ multiplex PCR, lists solely in-frame clones and lacks some. The table lists a few hundred thousand clones, around nine tenths of them singletons. The sequenced sample was PBMCs or T cells enriched from blood (not recorded which). The rearrangement links TRBV27 to TRBJ1-1; TRBD1 aligns across 7 bases. The TCR comes from a woman aged 18-29 years who had been exposed to COVID-19. CDR3 region: CASSSPGDRMNTEAFF. CDR3 nucleotides: TGTGCCAGCAGCTCCCCGGGGGACAGAATGAACACTGAAGCTTTCTTT.